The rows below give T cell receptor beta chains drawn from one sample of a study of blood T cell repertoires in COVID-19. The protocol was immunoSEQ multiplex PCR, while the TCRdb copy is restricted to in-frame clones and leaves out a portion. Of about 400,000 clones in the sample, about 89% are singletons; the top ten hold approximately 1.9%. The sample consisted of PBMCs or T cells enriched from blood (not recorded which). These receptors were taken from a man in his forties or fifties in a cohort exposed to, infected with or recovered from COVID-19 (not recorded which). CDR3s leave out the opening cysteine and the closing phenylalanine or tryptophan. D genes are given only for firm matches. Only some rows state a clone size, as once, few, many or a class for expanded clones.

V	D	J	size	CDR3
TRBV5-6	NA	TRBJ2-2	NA	ASSPDFLNTGELF
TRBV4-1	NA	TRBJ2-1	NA	ASSQVRGNEQF
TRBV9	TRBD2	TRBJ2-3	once	ASSQTSGIDTQY
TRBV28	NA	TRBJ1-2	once	ASSSSLGGNYGYT
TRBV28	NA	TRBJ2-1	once	ASPSPSKEQF
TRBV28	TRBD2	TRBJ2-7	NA	ASRRSGLAAYEQY
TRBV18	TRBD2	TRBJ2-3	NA	ASSPGLAMTDTQY
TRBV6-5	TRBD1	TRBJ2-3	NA	ASRETGGTQY
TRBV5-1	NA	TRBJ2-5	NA	ASSLDRGETQY
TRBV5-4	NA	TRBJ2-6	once	ASSPPQVSGANVLT
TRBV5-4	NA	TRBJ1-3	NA	ASSLDRASSGNTIY
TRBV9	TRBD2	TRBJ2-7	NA	ASSVGLAGYEQY
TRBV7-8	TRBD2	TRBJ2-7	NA	ASSLKPSGSDEQY
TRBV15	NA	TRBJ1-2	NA	ATSREDKQGPNYGYT
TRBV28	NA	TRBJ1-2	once	ATSKRAPGYT
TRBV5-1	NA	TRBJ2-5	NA	ASSLGQPTSETQY
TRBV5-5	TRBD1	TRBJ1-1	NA	ASSPWTGRNTEAF
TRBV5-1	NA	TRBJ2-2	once	ASSPEALHTGELF
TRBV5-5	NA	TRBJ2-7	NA	ASSFMPGSNYEQY
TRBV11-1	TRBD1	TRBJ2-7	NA	ASSSPGTGRHEQY
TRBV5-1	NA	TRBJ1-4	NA	ASSLGQGFGEKLF
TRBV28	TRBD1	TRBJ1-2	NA	ASSFSRDRGYGYT
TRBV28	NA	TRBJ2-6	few	ASSLPQGAGANVLT
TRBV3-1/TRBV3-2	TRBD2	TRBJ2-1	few	ASSQTAGTSGSQGLF
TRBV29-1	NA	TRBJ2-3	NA	SVYGGRGTDTQY
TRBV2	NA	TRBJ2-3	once	ASSDRQAVTDTQY
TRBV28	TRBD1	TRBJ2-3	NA	ASSSDRVTQY
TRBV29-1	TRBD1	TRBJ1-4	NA	SVGGGQNEKLF
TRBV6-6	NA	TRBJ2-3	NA	ASSYSSREKDTQY
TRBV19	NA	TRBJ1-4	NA	ASSLRGGANEKLF
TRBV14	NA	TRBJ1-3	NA	ASSPQPSSGNTIY
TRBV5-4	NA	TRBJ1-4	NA	ASSLEGATNEKLF
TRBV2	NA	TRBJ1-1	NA	ASSEGEWLAF
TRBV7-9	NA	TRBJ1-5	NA	ASSPDTLNQPQH
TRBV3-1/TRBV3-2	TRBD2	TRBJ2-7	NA	ASSQGEGTDEQY
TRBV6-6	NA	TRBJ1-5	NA	ASRYGDPQPQH
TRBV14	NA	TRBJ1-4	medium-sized	ASSQVSGEKLF
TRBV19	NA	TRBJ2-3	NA	ASRSTDTQY
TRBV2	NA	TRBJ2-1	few	ASSGAAANEQF
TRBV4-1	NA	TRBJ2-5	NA	ASSQDFAGPQETQY